Below, 18 T cell receptor beta chains from the same sample are listed, as sequenced in a study of cytomegalovirus exposure and HLA in healthy donors (dated by TCRdb to 2017 to 2019). The library was prepared using the immunoSEQ multiplex PCR assay. As stored in TCRdb, this immuneACCESS dataset retains in-frame rearrangements with V and J assigned. A fraction of the clones does not appear; measured against another copy, unresolved V genes explain less than half of the discrepancy, and the remainder lacks a known reason. The sample table shows 120,000 or so clones, and 70% to 90% are seen once. 1.4% to 1.5% of the sample is held by the ten biggest clonotypes. Material for sequencing was PBMCs. The receptors shown here come from a woman younger than 45 in good health and CMV-seropositive.

This clone came up once. The chain uses TRBV5-1 and TRBJ2-1, with 7 bases that match TRBD2. Germline V CDR1 and CDR2: SGHRS, YFSETQ. This CDR3 contains 14 residues. Trimming at V came to 2 bases and at J to 9 bases, leaving 8 bases not matched to a gene. The CDR3 reads CASSFGGGSAEQFF. CDR3 DNA sequence: TGCGCCAGCAGCTTCGGAGGCGGGAGTGCTGAGCAGTTCTTC.

The V and J genes are TRBV6-6 and TRBJ2-7; no clear D gene. The germline V and J ends were trimmed by 2 bases and 3 bases, with 8 bases remaining between them. The CDR3 contains 13 residues. Germline CDR1 and CDR2: MNHNY and SVGAGI (reference sequence). CDR3 region: CASSYVTDYEQYF. CDR3 in DNA: TGTGCCAGCAGTTACGTGACTGACTACGAGCAGTACTTC.

V is TRBV7-2 and J is TRBJ1-3; 10 bases align to TRBD1. This CDR3 region has 16 residues. In germline, CDR1 is SGHTA, CDR2 FQGNSA. The V and J ends lost 4 bases and 0 bases, in that order; junction bases with no gene match: 3. CDR3: CASSSGQGSSGNTIYF. CDR3 coding DNA: TGTGCCAGCAGCTCGGGACAGGGGAGCTCTGGAAACACCATATATTTT.

The chain uses TRBV19 and TRBJ2-1, with 13 nucleotides matching TRBD2. The germline V gene encodes CDR1 LNHDA and CDR2 SQIVND (reference sequence). The CDR3 totals 16 residues. V trimming: 6 bases; J trimming: 7 bases; junction bases outside the gene matches: 9. The CDR3 is CASRTSGGTNRNEQFF. CDR3 bases: TGTGCCAGTAGGACTAGCGGGGGGACTAATAGGAATGAGCAGTTCTTC.

The chain links TRBV4-3 to TRBJ1-2; 7 positions agree with TRBD1. V gave up 1 base and J gave up 3 bases; unmatched junction bases: 5. CDR1 is LGHNA and CDR2 is YSLEER in the germline V gene. The CDR3 has 15 amino acids. CDR3 loop: CASSQGQGRYYGYTF. For the CDR3, the DNA is TGCGCCAGCAGCCAAGGACAGGGAAGATACTATGGCTACACCTTC.

This chain uses TRBV2 with TRBJ1-2; D is uncertain. Germline V gene data show CDR1 as SNHLY and CDR2 as FYNNEI. V was cut by 2 bases and J by 8 bases, with 9 bases left in between. The CDR3 totals 12 residues. CDR3 in DNA: TGTGCCAGCAGTGAACGAACGCGGGGCTACACCTTC. This codes for CASSERTRGYTF. The variable domain in full, with the rest retrieved from reference TRBV2 and TRBJ1-2, is EPEVTQTPSHQVTQMGQEVILRCVPISNHLYFYWYRQILGQKVEFLVSFYNNEISEKSEIFDDQFSVERPDGSNFTLKIRSTKLEDSAMYFCASSERTRGYTFGSGTRLTVV.

CDR3 loop: CASSGVTSGAFF. The CDR3 DNA reads as TGTGCCAGCTCCGGGGTTACCTCCGGGGCTTTCTTT. The chain combines TRBV18 with TRBJ1-1; unclear D gene. The germline gives CDR1 KGHSH, CDR2 LQKENI. CDR3 length equals 12 residues. With 6 bases removed from V and 11 bases from J, the gap between germline ends came to 16 bases. Combining the CDR3 with reference TRBV18 and TRBJ1-1 gives the whole variable domain NAGVMQNPRHLVRRRGQEARLRCSPMKGHSHVYWYRQLPEEGLKFMVYLQKENIIDESGMPKERFSAEFPKEGPSILRIQQVVRGDSAAYFCASSGVTSGAFFGQGTRLTVV.

The chain employs TRBV5-1 and TRBJ1-2; 9 bases line up with TRBD1. CDR1 is SGHRS, CDR2 YFSETQ, per germline. CDR3 length: 16 residues. The V and J ends lost 2 bases and 8 bases, in that order; junction bases with no gene match: 13. CDR3 DNA: TGCGCCAGCAGCTTTCTAGGGACAGGGAGTCGCCGGGGCTACACCTTC. It yields the protein CASSFLGTGSRRGYTF.

The V call is TRBV25-1, the J call TRBJ1-2; possible D gene TRBD1, 6 bases. V was trimmed by 2 bases and J by 3 bases, leaving 7 bases between them. Germline V gene data show CDR1 as MGHDK and CDR2 as SYGVNS. The CDR3 is made up of 13 amino acids. The CDR3, as DNA: TGTGCCAGCAGTGAAGCAGGGGACTATGGCTACACCTTC. This translates into CASSEAGDYGYTF.

The chain couples TRBV10-3 to TRBJ2-7, with D possibly TRBD1 on 5 matching bases. The CDR3 has 13 residues. CDR1 and CDR2 (germline): ENHRY, SYGVKD. V was shortened by 6 bases and J by 2 bases, with 11 bases between the two germline ends. CDR3 region: CAIRQTETYEQYF. The CDR3 coding sequence is TGTGCCATCAGACAGACAGAGACCTACGAGCAGTACTTC.

This chain joins TRBV28 and TRBJ1-1, with no clear D. This CDR3 is 12 amino acids long. Trimming removed 5 bases from V and 5 bases from J, with 9 bases in between. Germline CDR1 is MDHEN and CDR2 is SYDVKM. The CDR3 coding sequence is TGTGCCAGCAGTCCTAGGTGGACTGAAGCTTTCTTT. As protein: CASSPRWTEAFF.

The chain combines TRBV30 with TRBJ2-2, with 7 bases fitting TRBD2. This CDR3 region has 16 residues. Germline V lookup: CDR1 GTSNPN, CDR2 SVGIG (reference sequence). J lost 5 bases, V lost 3 bases, and 12 bases had no gene match. CDR3 loop: CAWRRASGRGTGELFF. The DNA for the CDR3 is TGTGCCTGGAGGAGGGCTAGCGGTAGAGGGACCGGGGAGCTGTTTTTT.

The chain links TRBV5-1 to TRBJ2-2; 9 bases are shared with TRBD1. Germline CDR1 and CDR2: SGHRS and YFSETQ. After removal of 4 bases from V and 2 bases from J, the junction contained 3 bases not matched to a gene. CDR3 length: 15 residues. The CDR3 sequence: CASSPGQGNTGELFF. Written as DNA, the CDR3 is TGCGCCAGCAGCCCGGGACAGGGTAACACCGGGGAGCTGTTTTTT.

CDR3 DNA: TGTGCCAGCAGCGTCGGCAGGAAAGCTAACTATGGCTACACCTTC. Protein product: CASSVGRKANYGYTF. The chain links TRBV9 to TRBJ1-2, with D unclear. V was shortened by 2 bases and J by 0 bases, with 11 bases between the two germline ends. Germline V gives CDR1 SGDLS, CDR2 YYNGEE. There are 15 residues in the CDR3. Using reference TRBV9 and TRBJ1-2 for the parts outside the CDR3, the full variable domain is DSGVTQTPKHLITATGQRVTLRCSPRSGDLSVYWYQQSLDQGLQFLIQYYNGEERAKGNILERFSAQQFPDLHSELNLSSLELGDSALYFCASSVGRKANYGYTFGSGTRLTVV.

The J gene is TRBJ1-1, the V gene TRBV2; perhaps TRBD1 as D (6 bases). V was pared by 6 bases and J by 4 bases, with 12 bases between. The CDR3 is 13 amino acids. CDR1 is SNHLY and CDR2 is FYNNEI in the germline V gene. The DNA for the CDR3 is TGTGCCAGCAGGCGGACAGAGACCACTGAAGCTTTCTTT. It translates to CASRRTETTEAFF.

The V and J genes are TRBV7-9 and TRBJ2-7; TRBD2 agrees at 7 bases. The CDR3 consists of 15 residues. The junction had 10 bases not matched to a gene; V was cut back by 2 bases and J by 6 bases. Looked up from germline, CDR1 is SEHNR and CDR2 is FQNEAQ (reference sequence). CDR3 in amino acids: CASSLTRERGFEQYF. The CDR3 DNA sequence: TGTGCCAGCAGCTTAACCCGGGAGCGGGGTTTCGAGCAGTACTTC.

This chain uses TRBV30 with TRBJ2-5; 9 bases align to TRBD2. The V and J ends lost 2 bases and 4 bases, in that order; junction bases with no gene match: 2. CDR1 GTSNPN and CDR2 SVGIG come from the germline V gene (reference sequence). The CDR3 is 13 residues long. The CDR3 region is CAWSPTSGETQYF. The CDR3 DNA is TGTGCCTGGAGTCCGACTAGCGGAGAGACCCAGTACTTC.

CDR3 in amino acids: CASSPLGSNMNTEAFF. Written as DNA, the CDR3 is TGTGCCAGCAGTCCACTGGGGAGTAACATGAACACTGAAGCTTTCTTT. This sequence joins TRBV27 and TRBJ1-1; D gene uncertain. Trimming took 5 bases from V and 0 from J, leaving 16 bases between them. This CDR3 region has 16 residues. CDR1 is MNHEY and CDR2 is SMNVEV in the germline V gene (reference sequence).